This is a list of T cell receptor beta chains from one sample in a study of cytomegalovirus exposure and HLA in healthy donors. This table comes from immunoSEQ multiplex PCR, and its TCRdb copy is limited to in-frame clones, with some not included. The repertoire table contains 180,000 or so clones. Input material: PBMCs. These receptors were taken from a boy aged 5-17 years in good health and CMV-seronegative. Each CDR3 is given with its conserved first and last residue. Each record gives: CDR3 DNA, CDR3 protein, V gene, J gene, D gene. D genes are given only for firm matches.

cdr3_nt: TGTGCCAGCAGCTTTACAGGTAATGAGCAGTTCTTC
cdr3_aa: CASSFTGNEQFF
v_call: TRBV5-4
j_call: TRBJ2-1
d_call: -

cdr3_nt: TGTGCCAGTAGCTTGGACAGAATGCTTGCTCAGCCCCAGCATTTT
cdr3_aa: CASSLDRMLAQPQHF
v_call: TRBV19
j_call: TRBJ1-5
d_call: -

cdr3_nt: TGTGCCAGCTCACAAAGACAGGGTTTCATGAACACTGAAGCTTTCTTT
cdr3_aa: CASSQRQGFMNTEAFF
v_call: TRBV18
j_call: TRBJ1-1
d_call: TRBD1

cdr3_nt: TGTGCCAGCAGCGGAAGGGACAGGACGGGGGTAGATACGCAGTATTTT
cdr3_aa: CASSGRDRTGVDTQYF
v_call: TRBV5-4
j_call: TRBJ2-3
d_call: TRBD1

cdr3_nt: TGTGCCAGCAGCTTGTTTCCAGGAAAAGAGACCCAGTACTTC
cdr3_aa: CASSLFPGKETQYF
v_call: TRBV5-4
j_call: TRBJ2-5
d_call: -

cdr3_nt: TGTGCCAGCAGTGGCCAACCGGGACAGGGGGCCGACCAAGCTTTCTTT
cdr3_aa: CASSGQPGQGADQAFF
v_call: TRBV25-1
j_call: TRBJ1-1
d_call: TRBD1

cdr3_nt: TGTGCCAGCAGTGAACAGGGGTACTATGGCTACACCTTC
cdr3_aa: CASSEQGYYGYTF
v_call: TRBV2
j_call: TRBJ1-2
d_call: -

cdr3_nt: TGTGCCAGCAGCTCTTTGACACAGGGGGCCCTAGCCCCAAATCAGCCCCAGCATTTT
cdr3_aa: CASSSLTQGALAPNQPQHF
v_call: TRBV7-8
j_call: TRBJ1-5
d_call: TRBD1

cdr3_nt: TGTGCCAGCGAACTCGGGGTTGGGGCCAACGTCCTGACTTTC
cdr3_aa: CASELGVGANVLTF
v_call: TRBV5-6
j_call: TRBJ2-6
d_call: -

cdr3_nt: TGTGCCTGGAGCTTTATGGGTCTAGGGCAGGGCAACGGCTACACCTTC
cdr3_aa: CAWSFMGLGQGNGYTF
v_call: TRBV30
j_call: TRBJ1-2
d_call: -

cdr3_nt: TGTGCCAGTAGTGCCCCGGGATTTAGATTCGGAAACACCATATATTTT
cdr3_aa: CASSAPGFRFGNTIYF
v_call: TRBV19
j_call: TRBJ1-3
d_call: -

cdr3_nt: TGTGCCAGCAGTGAATCGGGACAAAATAATGAAAAACTGTTTTTT
cdr3_aa: CASSESGQNNEKLFF
v_call: TRBV25-1
j_call: TRBJ1-4
d_call: -

cdr3_nt: TGCGCCAGCAGCTTGGCCGGTGTAAGCAATCAGCCCCAGCATTTT
cdr3_aa: CASSLAGVSNQPQHF
v_call: TRBV5-1
j_call: TRBJ1-5
d_call: -

cdr3_nt: TGTGCCAGCACGGCCTTTGGTAGCGGGCACACAGATACGCAGTATTTT
cdr3_aa: CASTAFGSGHTDTQYF
v_call: TRBV6-4
j_call: TRBJ2-3
d_call: TRBD2

cdr3_nt: TGTGCCAGTAGTCTGGGACAGGGGGACACTGAGGCTTTCTTT
cdr3_aa: CASSLGQGDTEAFF
v_call: TRBV19
j_call: TRBJ1-1
d_call: TRBD1

cdr3_nt: TGTGCCAGCTCGGGACAGCTGAACACTGAAGCTTTCTTT
cdr3_aa: CASSGQLNTEAFF
v_call: TRBV2
j_call: TRBJ1-1
d_call: TRBD1

cdr3_nt: TGTGCCAGCAGCCAAGAAGTTGACAGCTCCTACGAGCAGTACTTC
cdr3_aa: CASSQEVDSSYEQYF
v_call: TRBV4-2
j_call: TRBJ2-7
d_call: -

cdr3_nt: TGTGCCACCAGCAGGGGAACAGGAGCGAATCAGCCCCAGCATTTT
cdr3_aa: CATSRGTGANQPQHF
v_call: TRBV15
j_call: TRBJ1-5
d_call: -

cdr3_nt: TGTGCCAGCAGCTTAACGGGGTGGAATCAGCCCCAGCATTTT
cdr3_aa: CASSLTGWNQPQHF
v_call: TRBV7-2
j_call: TRBJ1-5
d_call: -

cdr3_nt: TGTGCCAGTAGTATAGATCTAAGGAGCTCCTACGAGCAGTACTTC
cdr3_aa: CASSIDLRSSYEQYF
v_call: TRBV19
j_call: TRBJ2-7
d_call: -

cdr3_nt: TGCGCCAGCAGCCAAGAGGGCAGGTCCTATGGCTACACCTTC
cdr3_aa: CASSQEGRSYGYTF
v_call: TRBV4-3
j_call: TRBJ1-2
d_call: -

cdr3_nt: TGTGCCAGCAGCTCGTCCAAGGAGTGGGGGCGCCTTACAAACACCATATATTTT
cdr3_aa: CASSSSKEWGRLTNTIYF
v_call: TRBV7-9
j_call: TRBJ1-3
d_call: -

cdr3_nt: TGTGCCAGCAGCTTGGAAACTAACACTGAAGCTTTCTTT
cdr3_aa: CASSLETNTEAFF
v_call: TRBV5-4
j_call: TRBJ1-1
d_call: -

cdr3_nt: TGTGCCAGCAGCCATACAGGGGGCGATGTGAAGCCCCAGCATTTT
cdr3_aa: CASSHTGGDVKPQHF
v_call: TRBV5-8
j_call: TRBJ1-5
d_call: TRBD1

cdr3_nt: TGTGCCAGCAACTTCCTACACGAGCAGTACTTC
cdr3_aa: CASNFLHEQYF
v_call: TRBV6-1
j_call: TRBJ2-7
d_call: -

cdr3_nt: TGTGCCAGCAGTTACCGCGGGGTTTCCTACGAGCAGTACTTC
cdr3_aa: CASSYRGVSYEQYF
v_call: TRBV6-5
j_call: TRBJ2-7
d_call: -

cdr3_nt: TGTGCCAGCAGTTATCGGGTCCCCCAAGAGACCCAGTACTTC
cdr3_aa: CASSYRVPQETQYF
v_call: TRBV6-1
j_call: TRBJ2-5
d_call: -

cdr3_nt: TGTGCCAGCAGTTTACTAGCGGGGACCTACGAGCAGTACTTC
cdr3_aa: CASSLLAGTYEQYF
v_call: TRBV27
j_call: TRBJ2-7
d_call: TRBD2

cdr3_nt: TGTGCCAGCAGGGCCCCGACAGGGACCGGAAACACCATATATTTT
cdr3_aa: CASRAPTGTGNTIYF
v_call: TRBV28
j_call: TRBJ1-3
d_call: TRBD1

cdr3_nt: TGTGCCAGCAGCCCGAGGACAGGGTATGGGACAGATACGCAGTATTTT
cdr3_aa: CASSPRTGYGTDTQYF
v_call: TRBV9
j_call: TRBJ2-3
d_call: TRBD1

cdr3_nt: TGTGCCAGCAGTCCTACCCGGACAGGACAAGAGACCCAGTACTTC
cdr3_aa: CASSPTRTGQETQYF
v_call: TRBV7-9
j_call: TRBJ2-5
d_call: TRBD1

cdr3_nt: TGTGCCAGCAGCGTAGACAATAATGAGCAGTTCTTC
cdr3_aa: CASSVDNNEQFF
v_call: TRBV9
j_call: TRBJ2-1
d_call: -

cdr3_nt: TGTGCCAGGACAGACACTAACTATGGCTACACCTTC
cdr3_aa: CARTDTNYGYTF
v_call: TRBV19
j_call: TRBJ1-2
d_call: -

cdr3_nt: TGTGCCAGTAGTAGTATGGGACAGTTGAATGGCTACACCTTC
cdr3_aa: CASSSMGQLNGYTF
v_call: TRBV19
j_call: TRBJ1-2
d_call: TRBD1

cdr3_nt: TGTGCCAGCAGCTTCCCCCGGGACAGACAGTTCTTC
cdr3_aa: CASSFPRDRQFF
v_call: TRBV5-6
j_call: TRBJ2-1
d_call: TRBD1

cdr3_nt: TGTGCCAGCAGACCCGACAGGATCGCGGACACTGAAGCTTTCTTT
cdr3_aa: CASRPDRIADTEAFF
v_call: TRBV6-6
j_call: TRBJ1-1
d_call: -

cdr3_nt: TGTGCCAGCAGTACTCATACGAGCTCTGGAAACACCATATATTTT
cdr3_aa: CASSTHTSSGNTIYF
v_call: TRBV2
j_call: TRBJ1-3
d_call: -

cdr3_nt: TGTGCCAGCAGCTTGATGTCGGGCACAGATACGCAGTATTTT
cdr3_aa: CASSLMSGTDTQYF
v_call: TRBV5-5
j_call: TRBJ2-3
d_call: -

cdr3_nt: TGTGCCACCAGCAAGGGGGACAACTCCTATCAAGAGACCCAGTACTTC
cdr3_aa: CATSKGDNSYQETQYF
v_call: TRBV15
j_call: TRBJ2-5
d_call: -

cdr3_nt: TGTGCCAGCAGCAAAGCACGGGTCGGGGCTGAAGCTTTCTTT
cdr3_aa: CASSKARVGAEAFF
v_call: TRBV21-1
j_call: TRBJ1-1
d_call: -

cdr3_nt: TGTGCCAGTAGTTGGAGCATGAACACTGAAGCTTTCTTT
cdr3_aa: CASSWSMNTEAFF
v_call: TRBV19
j_call: TRBJ1-1
d_call: -

cdr3_nt: TGTGCCAGTAGTTACAGGGGCGTCCACGAGCAGTACTTC
cdr3_aa: CASSYRGVHEQYF
v_call: TRBV19
j_call: TRBJ2-7
d_call: TRBD1

cdr3_nt: TGTGCCAGCAGTTACCCCAGCACCGGGGAGCTGTTTTTT
cdr3_aa: CASSYPSTGELFF
v_call: TRBV6-6
j_call: TRBJ2-2
d_call: -

cdr3_nt: TGTGCCAGCAGTGAACGGCGGGGGGGCACCGGGGAGCTGTTTTTT
cdr3_aa: CASSERRGGTGELFF
v_call: TRBV6-1
j_call: TRBJ2-2
d_call: TRBD2

cdr3_nt: TGCGCCAGCAGCTTACGGCGGGGGGGCCTGGGAAAAGAGACCCAGTACTTC
cdr3_aa: CASSLRRGGLGKETQYF
v_call: TRBV5-1
j_call: TRBJ2-5
d_call: TRBD2